The present entry profiles one T cell receptor beta chain with its context. The same CDR3 can be traced to other DNA sequences in this sample. The data derive from a study of blood T cell repertoires in COVID-19. Study in general: Samples of COVID-19 (acute and convalescent) were obtained from the United States, Italy and Spain. PBMCs, B-cell-depleted T cells, or T cells were the source of the cDNA or gDNA that made up the material.

The CDR3 extends over 13 amino acids. Germline V lookup: CDR1 KGHSH, CDR2 LQKENI. V lost 3 bases to trimming and J lost 1 base, with 6 bases between them. Clones were sequenced by immunoSEQ multiplex PCR, and TCRdb holds only the in-frame ones, with some missing. The table includes about 260,000 clones, roughly 90% detected once. Sample: peripheral blood. This TCR derives from a man in his thirties or forties with active or convalescent COVID-19. The chain links TRBV18 to TRBJ2-5; D may be TRBD2 (6 bases). In DNA, the CDR3 is TGTGCCAGCTCACCGGGACTCCAAGAGACCCAGTACTTC. Protein: CASSPGLQETQYF.